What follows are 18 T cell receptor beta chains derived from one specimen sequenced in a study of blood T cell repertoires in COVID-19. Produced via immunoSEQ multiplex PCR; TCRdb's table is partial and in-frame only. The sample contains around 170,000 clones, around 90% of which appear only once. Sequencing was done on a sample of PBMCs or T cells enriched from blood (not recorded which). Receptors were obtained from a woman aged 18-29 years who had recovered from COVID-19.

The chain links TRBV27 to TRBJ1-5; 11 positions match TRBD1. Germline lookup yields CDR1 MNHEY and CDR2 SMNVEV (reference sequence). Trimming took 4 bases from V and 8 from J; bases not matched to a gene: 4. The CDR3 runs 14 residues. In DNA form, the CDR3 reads TGTGCCAGCAGTTGGACAGGGGGCGGGAAGCCCCAGCATTTT. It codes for CASSWTGGGKPQHF.

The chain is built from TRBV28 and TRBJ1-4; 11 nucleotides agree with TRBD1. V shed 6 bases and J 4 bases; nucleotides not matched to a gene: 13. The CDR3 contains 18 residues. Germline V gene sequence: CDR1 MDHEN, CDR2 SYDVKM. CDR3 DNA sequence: TGTGCCAGCAGCCTTCCCGGGACAGGGGGGGGTTATAATGAAAAACTGTTTTTT. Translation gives CASSLPGTGGGYNEKLFF.

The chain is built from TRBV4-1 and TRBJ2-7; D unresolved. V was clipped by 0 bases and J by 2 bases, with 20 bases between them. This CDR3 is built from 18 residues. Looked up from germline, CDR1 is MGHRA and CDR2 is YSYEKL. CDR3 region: CASSQEESGFPRTYEQYF. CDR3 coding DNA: TGCGCCAGCAGCCAAGAAGAATCTGGATTCCCTAGAACCTACGAGCAGTACTTC.

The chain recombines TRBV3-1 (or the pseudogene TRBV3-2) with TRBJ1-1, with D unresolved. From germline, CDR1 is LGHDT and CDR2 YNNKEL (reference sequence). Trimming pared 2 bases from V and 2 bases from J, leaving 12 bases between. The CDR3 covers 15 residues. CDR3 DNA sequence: TGTGCCAGCAGCCAATTTTTTGGCTCCAACACTGAAGCTTTCTTT. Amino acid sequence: CASSQFFGSNTEAFF.

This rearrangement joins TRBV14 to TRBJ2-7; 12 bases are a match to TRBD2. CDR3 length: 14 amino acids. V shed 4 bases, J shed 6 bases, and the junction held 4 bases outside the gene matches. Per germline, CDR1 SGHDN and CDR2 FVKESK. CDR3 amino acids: CASSPGLAGSEQYF. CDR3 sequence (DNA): TGTGCCAGCAGCCCCGGACTAGCGGGGAGCGAGCAGTACTTC.

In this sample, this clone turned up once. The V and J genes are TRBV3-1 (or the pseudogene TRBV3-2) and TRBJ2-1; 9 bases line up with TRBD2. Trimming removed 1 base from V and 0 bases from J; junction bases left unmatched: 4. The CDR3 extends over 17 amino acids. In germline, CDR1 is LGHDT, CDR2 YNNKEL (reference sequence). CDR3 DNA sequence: TGTGCCAGCAGCCAAGTCGCGGGAGGGCCCTCCTACAATGAGCAGTTCTTC. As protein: CASSQVAGGPSYNEQFF.

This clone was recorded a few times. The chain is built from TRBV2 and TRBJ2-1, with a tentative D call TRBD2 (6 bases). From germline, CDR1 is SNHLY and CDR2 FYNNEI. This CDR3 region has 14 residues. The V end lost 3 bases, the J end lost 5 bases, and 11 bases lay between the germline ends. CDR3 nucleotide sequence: TGTGCCAGCAGTGACTTTTGGGGGGACAATGAGCAGTTCTTC. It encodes CASSDFWGDNEQFF.

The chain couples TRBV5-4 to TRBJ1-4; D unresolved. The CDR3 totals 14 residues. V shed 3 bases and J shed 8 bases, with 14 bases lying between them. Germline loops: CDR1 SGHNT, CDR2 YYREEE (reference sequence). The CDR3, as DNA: TGTGCCAGCAGCTCCATTCAGGAGGGAGAAAAACTGTTTTTT. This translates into CASSSIQEGEKLFF. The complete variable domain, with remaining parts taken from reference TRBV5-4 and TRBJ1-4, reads ETGVTQSPTHLIKTRGQQVTLRCSSQSGHNTVSWYQQALGQGPQFIFQYYREEENGRGNFPPRFSGLQFPNYSSELNVNALELDDSALYLCASSSIQEGEKLFFGSGTQLSVL.

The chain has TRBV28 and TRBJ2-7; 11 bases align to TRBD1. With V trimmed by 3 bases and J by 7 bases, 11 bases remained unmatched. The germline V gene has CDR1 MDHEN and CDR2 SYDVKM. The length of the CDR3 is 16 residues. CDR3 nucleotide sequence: TGTGCCAGCAGTTTCCCTGGACAGGGGGCGCGTTGGGAGCAGTACTTC. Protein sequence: CASSFPGQGARWEQYF.

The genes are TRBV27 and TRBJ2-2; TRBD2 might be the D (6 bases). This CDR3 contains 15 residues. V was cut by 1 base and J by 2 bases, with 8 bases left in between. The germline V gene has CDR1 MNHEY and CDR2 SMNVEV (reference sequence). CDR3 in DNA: TGTGCCAGCAGTTTATACGGGGGAAACACCGGGGAGCTGTTTTTT. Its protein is CASSLYGGNTGELFF.

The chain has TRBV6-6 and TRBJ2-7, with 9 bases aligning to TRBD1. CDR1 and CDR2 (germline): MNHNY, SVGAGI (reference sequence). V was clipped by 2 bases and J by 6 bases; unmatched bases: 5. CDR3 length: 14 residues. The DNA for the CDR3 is TGTGCCAGCAGTTACCGGACAGGGGTTAGCGAGCAGTACTTC. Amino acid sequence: CASSYRTGVSEQYF.

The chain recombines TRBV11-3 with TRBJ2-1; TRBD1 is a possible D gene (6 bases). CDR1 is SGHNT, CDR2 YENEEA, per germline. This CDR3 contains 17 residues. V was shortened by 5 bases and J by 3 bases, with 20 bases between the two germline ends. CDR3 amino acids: CASSPPFRGKDYNEQFF. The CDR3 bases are TGTGCCAGCAGCCCTCCCTTTAGGGGGAAAGACTACAATGAGCAGTTCTTC.

As DNA, the CDR3 is TGCGCCAGCAGCCAAGATGCCCGGGGGACTTATGGCTACACCTTC. Translation: CASSQDARGTYGYTF. The chain has TRBV4-1 and TRBJ1-2, with a tentative D call TRBD1 (5 bases). Looked up from germline, CDR1 is MGHRA and CDR2 is YSYEKL. The V and J ends lost 0 bases and 5 bases respectively, with 13 bases between them. This CDR3 contains 15 residues.

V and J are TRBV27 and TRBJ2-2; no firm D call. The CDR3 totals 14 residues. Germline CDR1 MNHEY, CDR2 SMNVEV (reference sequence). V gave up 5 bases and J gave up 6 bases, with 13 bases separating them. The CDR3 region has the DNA TGTGCCAGCAGTCCCCCCCCCGGGTCCGGGGAGCTGTTTTTT. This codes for CASSPPPGSGELFF.

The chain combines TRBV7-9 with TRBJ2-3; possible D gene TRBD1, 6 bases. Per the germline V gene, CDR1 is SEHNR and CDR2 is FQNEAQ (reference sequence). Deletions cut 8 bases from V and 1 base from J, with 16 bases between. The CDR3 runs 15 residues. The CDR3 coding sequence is TGTGCCAGCTCGAAAGTGGCAGGGGGCACAGATACGCAGTATTTT. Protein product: CASSKVAGGTDTQYF.

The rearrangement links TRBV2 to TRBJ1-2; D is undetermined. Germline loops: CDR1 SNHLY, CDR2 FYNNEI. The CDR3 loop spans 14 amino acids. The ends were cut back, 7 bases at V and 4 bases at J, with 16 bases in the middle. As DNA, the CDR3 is TGTGCCAGCACGATTGAGCCTTATGGCTATGGCTACACCTTC. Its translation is CASTIEPYGYGYTF.

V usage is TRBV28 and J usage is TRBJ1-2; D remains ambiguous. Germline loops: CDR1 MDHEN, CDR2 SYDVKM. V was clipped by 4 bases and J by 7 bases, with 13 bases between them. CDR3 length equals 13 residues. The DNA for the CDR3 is TGTGCCAGCAGTTCATATGGGCGCTCTGGCTACACCTTC. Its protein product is CASSSYGRSGYTF.

The CDR3 DNA is TGTGCCAGCAGTGGGGGGGTTGGGCCCCGGGAAAAACTGTTTTTT. This encodes CASSGGVGPREKLFF. The chain links TRBV2 to TRBJ1-4; possibly TRBD1 for D (5 bases). Germline values: CDR1 SNHLY, CDR2 FYNNEI. This CDR3 comprises 15 residues. With 4 bases removed from V and 8 bases from J, the gap between germline ends came to 17 bases.